The 26 T cell receptor beta chains given below trace back to one sample, sequenced in a study of cytomegalovirus exposure and HLA in healthy donors. Clones were read by immunoSEQ multiplex PCR, and TCRdb kept only the in-frame ones, dropping some. This table has more than 300,000 clones, 70% to 90% appearing once. The source material was PBMCs. These receptors all stem from a woman aged 18-30 years in good health and CMV-seronegative.

This rearrangement joins TRBV6-4 to TRBJ1-5; no reliable D call. CDR1 and CDR2 from the germline V gene are MRHNA and SNTAGT. V lost 5 bases and J 0 bases, leaving 11 bases between the germline ends. The CDR3 length is 15 residues. CDR3 loop: CASSRTFDSNQPQHF. CDR3 nucleotide sequence: TGTGCCAGCAGTAGAACATTCGATAGCAATCAGCCCCAGCATTTT.

This sequence joins TRBV28 and TRBJ1-1; TRBD1 matches at 8 bases. V dropped 1 base and J dropped 3; count of bases not matched to a gene: 4. This CDR3 spans 15 amino acids. CDR1 and CDR2 from the germline V gene are MDHEN and SYDVKM. CDR3 sequence reads: CASSLSGQGYTEAFF. CDR3 coding DNA: TGTGCCAGCAGTTTATCAGGACAGGGTTACACTGAAGCTTTCTTT.

The rearrangement uses TRBV5-1 and TRBJ2-3, with 7 positions matching TRBD1. Trimming took 4 bases from V and 1 from J; bases not matched to a gene: 12. Germline V gene lookup returns CDR1 SGHRS and CDR2 YFSETQ. The CDR3 is 17 amino acids. For the CDR3, the DNA is TGCGCCAGCAGCACGGGGTCAGGGGGTTTGGGCACAGATACGCAGTATTTT. Its protein product is CASSTGSGGLGTDTQYF.

The count of this clone is one. The chain joins TRBV7-2 to TRBJ2-5; a weak D match, TRBD2 (5 bases). Trimming cost V 1 base and J 4 bases, with 16 bases left between them. The germline gives CDR1 SGHTA, CDR2 FQGNSA. The CDR3 spans 16 residues. The CDR3 protein is CASSLVVGALGETQYF. The CDR3 nucleotides read TGTGCCAGCAGCTTAGTGGTGGGAGCCTTGGGAGAGACCCAGTACTTC.

The V and J genes are TRBV9 and TRBJ2-7; the D gene is possibly TRBD2 (5 bases). The CDR3 consists of 13 residues. Trimming cost V 4 bases and J 6 bases, with 14 bases left between them. Germline V gene data show CDR1 as SGDLS and CDR2 as YYNGEE. CDR3 nucleotides: TGTGCCAGCAGCCCACGAGGGAGTGGCGAGCAGTACTTC. Its translation is CASSPRGSGEQYF.

The V gene is TRBV5-1, the J gene TRBJ2-3; 12 bases match TRBD2. J gave up 8 bases and V 1 base, and 5 bases lay outside the gene matches. The CDR3 spans 15 residues. Germline CDR1 is SGHRS and CDR2 is YFSETQ. The CDR3, as DNA: TGCGCCAGCAGCTTGACTAGCGGGGGGTTCCTTACGCAGTATTTT. This codes for CASSLTSGGFLTQYF.

The DNA for the CDR3 is TGTGCCACCGGGGGAGGAAACACCATATATTTT. Residues: CATGGGNTIYF. The rearrangement joins TRBV11-2 to TRBJ1-3, with a possible D match to TRBD1 (5 bases). Trimming took 10 bases from V and 4 from J, leaving 8 bases between them. Per germline, CDR1 SGHAT and CDR2 FQNNGV. This CDR3 region has 11 residues.

The rearrangement uses TRBV4-2 and TRBJ2-1; D may be TRBD1 (5 bases). The length of the CDR3 is 15 residues. The germline V gene encodes CDR1 LGHNA and CDR2 YNFKEQ. Trimming removed 1 base from V and 4 bases from J, with 11 bases in between. For the CDR3, the DNA is TGTGCCAGCAGCCAAGTCCAGGGTTTTTACAATGAGCAGTTCTTC. Translation gives CASSQVQGFYNEQFF.

This clone has only a few counts. V and J are TRBV27 and TRBJ2-7; 10 nucleotides line up with TRBD1. V lost 2 bases and J lost 10; bases outside the gene matches: 11. CDR3 length: 15 amino acids. CDR1 is MNHEY, CDR2 SMNVEV, per germline (reference sequence). Written as DNA, the CDR3 is TGTGCCAGCAGTTTACAGGGGACAGGGGCTGTCGAACAGTACTTC. Its protein product is CASSLQGTGAVEQYF.

The chain couples TRBV11-2 to TRBJ2-5, with 10 bases matching TRBD1. V dropped 5 bases and J dropped 5; count of bases not matched to a gene: 11. The CDR3 is 16 residues long. The germline CDR1 and CDR2 sequences are SGHAT and FQNNGV. The CDR3 reads CASSPRSTGGWETQYF. The CDR3 DNA reads TGTGCCAGCAGCCCCCGGTCGACAGGGGGCTGGGAGACCCAGTACTTC. Full variable domain (remainder filled in from reference TRBV11-2 and TRBJ2-5): EAGVAQSPRYKIIEKRQSVAFWCNPISGHATLYWYQQILGQGPKLLIQFQNNGVVDDSQLPKDRFSAERLKGVDSTLKIQPAKLEDSAVYLCASSPRSTGGWETQYFGPGTRLLVL.

The chain joins TRBV9 to TRBJ2-1; D perhaps matches TRBD2 (5 bases). Between the trimmed V and J ends, which lost 10 bases and 4 bases, there was a span of 15 bases. CDR1 and CDR2 from the germline V gene are SGDLS and YYNGEE. CDR3 size: 13 residues. The CDR3 loop is CAEEATAYNEQFF. CDR3 DNA: TGTGCCGAGGAGGCGACTGCATACAATGAGCAGTTCTTC.

The gene calls are TRBV4-1 and TRBJ1-4; 9 bases are a match to TRBD1. V lost 2 bases, J lost 5 bases, and 6 bases stayed unmatched. The CDR3 totals 16 residues. Germline values: CDR1 MGHRA, CDR2 YSYEKL. Here the CDR3 reads CASSQSQGAANEKLFF. CDR3 bases: TGCGCCAGCAGCCAATCACAGGGGGCAGCCAATGAAAAACTGTTTTTT.

The chain recombines TRBV27 with TRBJ2-7, with D perhaps matching TRBD2 (5 bases). Germline CDR1 MNHEY, CDR2 SMNVEV (reference sequence). The CDR3 spans 14 residues. V was pared by 5 bases and J by 2 bases, with 13 bases between. CDR3 DNA sequence: TGTGCCAGCAGTCCCGGAGGAGGACCCTACGAGCAGTACTTC. The encoded protein is CASSPGGGPYEQYF.

This clone was found a few times. The rearrangement joins TRBV7-6 to TRBJ2-3; tentatively, D is TRBD1 (6 bases). CDR1 and CDR2 (germline): SGHVS, FNYEAQ. This CDR3 is 12 amino acids long. V lost 7 bases to trimming and J lost 5 bases, with 10 bases between them. Here the CDR3 reads CASTQTGDTQYF. The CDR3 nucleotides are TGTGCCAGCACTCAGACAGGAGATACGCAGTATTTT.

The chain couples TRBV4-1 to TRBJ2-2, with a tentative D call TRBD2 (6 bases). The CDR3 has 17 residues. Trimming pared 3 bases from V and 0 bases from J, leaving 14 bases between. The germline V gene encodes CDR1 MGHRA and CDR2 YSYEKL. The CDR3 is CASSHGGLDANTGELFF. The DNA of the CDR3 is TGCGCCAGCAGCCATGGGGGACTGGACGCGAACACCGGGGAGCTGTTTTTT.

The chain has TRBV6-5 and TRBJ2-7, with 7 bases aligning to TRBD1. Germline trimming cut 5 bases from V and 0 bases from J; bases unmatched to any gene: 7. Per germline, CDR1 MNHEY and CDR2 SVGAGI. The CDR3 consists of 15 residues. The CDR3 coding sequence is TGTGCCAGCAGTAGATACAGGGACAGCTCCTACGAGCAGTACTTC. Protein sequence: CASSRYRDSSYEQYF.

This clone was recorded once. The rearrangement uses TRBV4-2 and TRBJ2-1; D might be TRBD1 (5 bases). Germline CDR1 and CDR2: LGHNA and YNFKEQ. This CDR3 has 17 residues. V gave up 0 bases and J gave up 0 bases, with 12 bases separating them. CDR3 amino acids: CASSQDQGASSYNEQFF. CDR3 bases: TGTGCCAGCAGCCAAGATCAGGGCGCTAGCTCCTACAATGAGCAGTTCTTC.

The chain employs TRBV4-1 and TRBJ2-3; 8 bases are shared with TRBD2. V shed 8 bases and J 2 bases; nucleotides not matched to a gene: 6. The germline V gene encodes CDR1 MGHRA and CDR2 YSYEKL. The CDR3 is 14 amino acids. CDR3 loop: CASRIAGSTDTQYF. CDR3 bases: TGCGCCAGCCGTATAGCGGGGTCCACAGATACGCAGTATTTT.

The chain couples TRBV10-3 to TRBJ2-5; TRBD2 aligns across 7 bases. The ends lost 6 bases at V and 5 bases at J; junction bases unmatched: 12. The CDR3 is made up of 15 amino acids. Germline CDR1 is ENHRY and CDR2 is SYGVKD. DNA of the CDR3: TGTGCCATCAGCTTGGGAGCGGGGTTGTCCGAGACCCAGTACTTC. Translation: CAISLGAGLSETQYF.

The V call is TRBV4-1, the J call TRBJ1-3; possibly TRBD1 for D (6 bases). The germline gives CDR1 MGHRA, CDR2 YSYEKL. V lost 2 bases and J 0 bases, leaving 17 bases between the germline ends. The CDR3 spans 18 residues. The CDR3 DNA reads as TGCGCCAGCAGCCAATTTACAGGGCCACCCGCCTCTGGAAACACCATATATTTT. Its translation is CASSQFTGPPASGNTIYF.

The J gene is TRBJ2-5, the V gene TRBV27; D perhaps matches TRBD1 (7 bases). The CDR3 consists of 17 residues. CDR1 and CDR2 (germline): MNHEY, SMNVEV (reference sequence). Trimming took 4 bases from V and 5 from J, leaving 23 bases between them. CDR3 nucleotides: TGTGCCAGCAGTTCCAGGGTCAGGGGGGTTTCGAGGGAGACCCAGTACTTC. Its protein product is CASSSRVRGVSRETQYF.

V gene TRBV7-7 combines with J gene TRBJ2-3; D is perhaps TRBD2 (5 bases). The ends were cut back, 6 bases at V and 1 base at J, with 11 bases in the middle. Germline V gives CDR1 SSHAT, CDR2 FNYEAQ (reference sequence). The CDR3 has 14 amino acids. CDR3 protein: CASSRGPGTDTQYF. The CDR3 DNA reads as TGTGCCAGCAGTCGCGGGCCCGGCACAGATACGCAGTATTTT.

The V and J genes are TRBV4-1 and TRBJ2-1; 13 positions agree with TRBD2. CDR3 length equals 16 residues. In germline, CDR1 is MGHRA, CDR2 YSYEKL. J lost 6 bases, V lost 1 base, and 3 bases had no gene match. The chain's CDR3 is CASSQGWTSGSNEQFF. DNA for the CDR3: TGCGCCAGCAGCCAAGGGTGGACTAGCGGGAGCAATGAGCAGTTCTTC.

The V gene is TRBV7-9, the J gene TRBJ1-2; 7 positions match TRBD1. The CDR3 spans 15 residues. Germline assignment: CDR1 SEHNR and CDR2 FQNEAQ (reference sequence). Trimming cost V 3 bases and J 5 bases; bases outside gene matches: 9. The CDR3 loop reads CASSLQGGPRYGYTF. CDR3 DNA: TGTGCCAGCAGCTTGCAGGGGGGACCGAGATATGGCTACACCTTC.

The sample holds a few counts of this clone. The gene calls are TRBV4-1 and TRBJ1-5; D remains unclear. The V gene lost 1 base and the J gene lost 1 base, with 5 bases spanning the gap. The germline V gene encodes CDR1 MGHRA and CDR2 YSYEKL. The CDR3 consists of 14 residues. CDR3 bases: TGCGCCAGCAGCCAAGGTATCAGCAATCAGCCCCAGCATTTT. It yields the protein CASSQGISNQPQHF.

V and J are TRBV30 and TRBJ2-7; D is perhaps TRBD1 (6 bases). With 7 bases removed from V and 5 bases from J, the gap between germline ends came to 27 bases. The CDR3 loop spans 16 amino acids. In germline, CDR1 is GTSNPN, CDR2 SVGIG (reference sequence). CDR3 loop: CAYLRDTARLTDEQYF. The CDR3 DNA sequence: TGTGCCTACTTACGGGACACAGCCCGCTTAACCGACGAGCAGTACTTC.